Listed below are T cell receptor beta chains from one sample, sequenced in a study of cytomegalovirus exposure and HLA in healthy donors. The table came from immunoSEQ multiplex PCR; TCRdb's copy has only in-frame clones and leaves some out. The table shows around 200,000 clones, with 75% to 90% occurring only once. Material: PBMCs. The receptors originated from a middle-aged man in good health and CMV-seronegative. The conserved cysteine and the conserved F or W are not part of the CDR3 here.

J: TRBJ1-2; V: TRBV28; CDR3: ASSLANGYT
J: TRBJ2-7; V: TRBV7-9; CDR3: ASSTYKGQVYEQY
J: TRBJ2-2; V: TRBV7-2; CDR3: ASSLAQNTGELF
J: TRBJ1-1; V: TRBV6-6; CDR3: ASSYGGQGFTEAF
J: .; V: TRBV15; CDR3: ATRPGTGLFEQY
J: TRBJ1-1; V: TRBV14; CDR3: ASSQDLRGTEAF
J: TRBJ1-5; V: TRBV27; CDR3: ASPSAGRNQPQH
J: TRBJ2-5; V: TRBV28; CDR3: ASSLPTGIAETQY
J: TRBJ1-1; V: TRBV5-1; CDR3: ASSLPLGFRDRGLNTEAF
J: TRBJ2-7; V: TRBV9; CDR3: ASSPTGGKQYEQY
J: TRBJ1-5; V: TRBV29-1; CDR3: SVAQGLGQPQH
J: TRBJ1-3; V: TRBV18; CDR3: ASSPPGQGSNTIY
J: TRBJ1-1; V: TRBV5-1; CDR3: ASSFGETGYTEAF
J: TRBJ1-2; V: TRBV7-2; CDR3: ASSFRGGRDGYT
J: TRBJ1-2; V: TRBV7-2; CDR3: ASSLGSFAGGYT
J: TRBJ1-5; V: TRBV19; CDR3: ASSISTVPNQPQH
J: TRBJ1-1; V: TRBV10-3; CDR3: AISVRGNTEAF
J: TRBJ2-7; V: TRBV7-9; CDR3: SSSSPGQGAEQY
J: TRBJ1-2; V: TRBV6-5; CDR3: ASSYYRVGDYGYT
J: TRBJ2-3; V: TRBV11-2; CDR3: ASSLLWTGVPDTQY